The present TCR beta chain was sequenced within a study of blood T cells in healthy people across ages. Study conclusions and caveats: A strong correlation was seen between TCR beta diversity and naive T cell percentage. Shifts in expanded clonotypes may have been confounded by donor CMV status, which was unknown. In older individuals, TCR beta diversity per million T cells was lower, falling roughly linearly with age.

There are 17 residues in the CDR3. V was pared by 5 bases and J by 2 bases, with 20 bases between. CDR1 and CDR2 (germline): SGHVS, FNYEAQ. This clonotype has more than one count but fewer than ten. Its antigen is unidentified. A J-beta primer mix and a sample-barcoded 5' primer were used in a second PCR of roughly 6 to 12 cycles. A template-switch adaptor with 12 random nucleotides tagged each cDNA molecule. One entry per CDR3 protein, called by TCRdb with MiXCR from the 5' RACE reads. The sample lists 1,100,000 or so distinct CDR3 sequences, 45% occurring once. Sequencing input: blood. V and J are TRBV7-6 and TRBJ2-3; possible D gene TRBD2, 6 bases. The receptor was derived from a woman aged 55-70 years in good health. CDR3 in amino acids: CASSHRSGSGYTDTQYF. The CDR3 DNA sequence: TGTGCCAGCAGCCACCGATCCGGTAGCGGCTACACAGATACGCAGTATTTT.